Following are 5 T cell receptor beta chains from one sample sequenced in a study of blood T cell repertoires in COVID-19. Method: immunoSEQ multiplex PCR; TCRdb's copy keeps in-frame clones and lacks some. This sample has a few hundred thousand clones, with over 85% found just once. Sequencing was done on a sample of peripheral blood. The receptors stem from a woman aged 55-70 years with COVID-19, enrolled during active disease.

The chain couples TRBV28 to TRBJ1-4; D is possibly TRBD1 (6 bases). The CDR3 is 15 amino acids. Germline CDR1 MDHEN, CDR2 SYDVKM. V was shortened by 3 bases and J by 5 bases, with 13 bases between the two germline ends. The CDR3 nucleotides read TGTGCCAGCAGTTTCTCCGGGGGGCAGAATGAAAAACTGTTTTTT. This gives the protein CASSFSGGQNEKLFF.

This clone was found a few times. V usage is TRBV12-3 or TRBV12-4 and J usage is TRBJ1-5; D is uncertain. V dropped 4 bases and J dropped 5 bases, with 9 bases sitting between them. The CDR3 is 13 amino acids. CDR3 DNA sequence: TGTGCCAGCAGTTCCGACTTCGATCAGCCCCAGCATTTT. It encodes CASSSDFDQPQHF.

This chain links TRBV28 with TRBJ1-2; tentatively, D is TRBD1 (5 bases). The length of the CDR3 is 14 residues. Per the germline V gene, CDR1 is MDHEN and CDR2 is SYDVKM. Trimming removed 6 bases from V and 7 bases from J, with 18 bases in between. The CDR3 loop reads CASSRKMTVPGYTF. The CDR3 DNA reads TGTGCCAGCAGCCGGAAGATGACAGTGCCTGGCTACACCTTC.

The chain employs TRBV5-1 and TRBJ1-5; perhaps TRBD1 as D (5 bases). The CDR3 sequence is 13 residues long. Germline V lookup: CDR1 SGHRS, CDR2 YFSETQ. V was clipped by 3 bases and J by 6 bases, with 10 bases between them. CDR3 sequence: CASSSDGGQPQHF. The CDR3 region has the DNA TGCGCCAGCAGCTCAGACGGGGGTCAGCCCCAGCATTTT.

The chain links TRBV5-1 to TRBJ1-3, with TRBD1 matching over 10 bases. The trim removed 4 bases at V and 10 bases at J, leaving 14 bases unmatched. CDR3 length equals 16 residues. Germline V gives CDR1 SGHRS, CDR2 YFSETQ. CDR3: CASSTEPGQGWETIYF. The DNA for the CDR3 is TGCGCCAGCAGCACGGAACCGGGACAGGGGTGGGAGACCATATATTTT.